The clone carrying this T cell receptor (beta chain) appeared many times. Its antigen is currently unknown. In preparing bulk TCR libraries, previously described methods and listed TCR primers were used. TCRdb re-analysed the PCR reads in MiXCR, keeping a single row per CDR3 protein. The sample records about 54,000 distinct CDR3 sequences, almost 25% being singletons. V trimming: 3 bases; J trimming: 5 bases; junction bases outside the gene matches: 9. The CDR3 is 16 residues long. Germline V gene data show CDR1 as KGHDR and CDR2 as SFDVKD. The source of the sample is a study of molecular identifiers for immune sequencing clone quantification. A CD8+CD4-CCR7+CD45RA+ phenotype served as the sorting definition for naive CD8 T cells. Study-wide points: For effector cells, clones above 20 RNA copies held over 98% of molecules; for naive cells, under 1%.

The chain links TRBV24-1 to TRBJ2-1, with 7 bases fitting TRBD2. The sequenced material came from naive CD8+ T cells from blood, with Jurkat cell RNA spiked in. The sample's subset: FACS-sorted CD8+CD4-CCR7+CD45RA+ naive T cells. The sequence derives from a human donor in good health. Some libraries in this study had Jurkat cell RNA spiked in. In nucleotides, the CDR3 is TGTGCCACCAGTGATCGGAGTCCTAGCGGAAACAATGAGCAGTTCTTC. Its translation: CATSDRSPSGNNEQFF.